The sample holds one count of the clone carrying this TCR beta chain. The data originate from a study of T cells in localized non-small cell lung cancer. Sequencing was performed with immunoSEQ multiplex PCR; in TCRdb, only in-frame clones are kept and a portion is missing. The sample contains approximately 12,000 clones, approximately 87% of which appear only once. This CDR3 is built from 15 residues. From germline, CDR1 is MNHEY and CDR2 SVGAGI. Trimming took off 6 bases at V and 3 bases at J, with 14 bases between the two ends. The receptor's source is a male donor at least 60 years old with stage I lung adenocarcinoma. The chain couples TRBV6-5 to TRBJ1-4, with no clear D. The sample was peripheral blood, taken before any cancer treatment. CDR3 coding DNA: TGTGCCAGCAGCCTAAAATCCCGTGCTAATGAAAAACTGTTTTTT. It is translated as CASSLKSRANEKLFF.